The present TCR beta chain was sequenced within a study of CD8+ T cells in alopecia areata. The germline CDR1 and CDR2 sequences are MGHRA and YSYEKL. CDR3 length: 17 amino acids. V was shortened by 0 bases and J by 2 bases, with 13 bases between the two germline ends. Both CD4+ and CD8+ T cells were separated by sorting PBMCs. Following extraction, RNA underwent reverse transcription to cDNA, which served as the sequencing template. Repertoires were generated with immunoSEQ multiplex PCR, while TCRdb's copy carries only in-frame clones and drops some. The sample has 150,000 or so clones; approximately 65% are singletons.

The TCR sequence derives from a human donor with alopecia areata. Sequenced here: CD8+ T cells sorted from blood, sampled at week 0. The chain joins TRBV4-1 to TRBJ1-4; no reliable D call. The CDR3: CASSQDPGIWTNEKLFF. Written as DNA, the CDR3 is TGCGCCAGCAGCCAAGATCCGGGAATTTGGACTAATGAAAAACTGTTTTTT.